What follows are 24 T cell receptor beta chains derived from one specimen sequenced in a study of control samples from healthy donors and cancer patients. Sequencing was performed with immunoSEQ multiplex PCR; in TCRdb, only in-frame clones are kept and a portion is missing. The data show about 51,000 clones, more than 70% seen once. Sequences were obtained from PBMCs. The source is a man aged 50 or older with head and neck cancer.

The gene calls are TRBV11-3 and TRBJ2-7; a weak D match, TRBD1 (6 bases). V was trimmed by 1 base and J by 5 bases, leaving 15 bases between them. The CDR3 is 15 residues long. Germline loops: CDR1 SGHNT, CDR2 YENEEA. CDR3 loop: CASSLGPGQTHEQYF. As DNA, the CDR3 is TGTGCCAGCAGCTTAGGGCCTGGACAGACCCACGAGCAGTACTTC.

This rearrangement joins TRBV4-3 to TRBJ1-1, with 7 bases fitting TRBD1. CDR1 LGHNA and CDR2 YSLEER come from the germline V gene. V shed 0 bases, J shed 1 base, and the junction held 5 bases outside the gene matches. The CDR3 contains 16 residues. CDR3 coding DNA: TGCGCCAGCAGCCAAGACCAGTCAGGGGGGAACACTGAAGCTTTCTTT. As protein: CASSQDQSGGNTEAFF.

This sequence joins TRBV7-9 and TRBJ2-1; 8 bases are a match to TRBD2. CDR3 length equals 15 residues. The germline V gene has CDR1 SEHNR and CDR2 FQNEAQ (reference sequence). The junction had 8 bases not matched to a gene; V was cut back by 5 bases and J by 5 bases. The CDR3 DNA reads TGTGCCAGCAGCCGAGCGGCGGGAGGAGACAATGAGCAGTTCTTC. Encoded protein: CASSRAAGGDNEQFF.

This rearrangement joins TRBV5-1 to TRBJ2-1; 7 bases agree with TRBD2. V dropped 0 bases and J dropped 2; count of bases not matched to a gene: 11. The CDR3 has 18 residues. Germline V gene sequence: CDR1 SGHRS, CDR2 YFSETQ. The CDR3 coding sequence is TGCGCCAGCAGCTTGGCCTTAGCGGGTGACGTAACCTACAATGAGCAGTTCTTC. Translating gives CASSLALAGDVTYNEQFF.

The genes are TRBV19 and TRBJ1-1, with 7 bases aligning to TRBD1. The length of the CDR3 is 13 residues. Looked up from germline, CDR1 is LNHDA and CDR2 is SQIVND (reference sequence). Unmatched junction bases numbered 1, after V lost 2 bases and J lost 4 bases. The CDR3 is CASSIQGGTEAFF. The DNA of the CDR3 is TGTGCCAGTAGTATACAGGGGGGCACTGAAGCTTTCTTT.

The chain joins TRBV7-8 to TRBJ2-7; D remains unclear. Germline CDR1 SGHVS, CDR2 FQNEAQ. V was trimmed by 6 bases and J by 1 base, leaving 7 bases between them. The CDR3 consists of 12 residues. CDR3 nucleotide sequence: TGTGCCAGCAGGGGCCGATCCTACGAGCAGTACTTC. Amino acids: CASRGRSYEQYF.

V is TRBV3-1 (or the pseudogene TRBV3-2) and J is TRBJ2-6; 8 nucleotides line up with TRBD1. J was trimmed by 13 bases and V by 4 bases; bases with no gene match: 6. This CDR3 is built from 13 residues. Per the germline V gene, CDR1 is LGHDT and CDR2 is YNNKEL (reference sequence). The CDR3 protein is CASSPGTGKVLTF. The CDR3 nucleotides are TGTGCCAGCAGCCCCGGGACAGGTAAGGTCCTGACTTTC.

V is TRBV7-9 and J is TRBJ1-3, with D perhaps matching TRBD1 (6 bases). CDR3 length: 16 residues. The germline V and J ends were trimmed by 1 base and 0 bases, with 10 bases remaining between them. Germline assignment: CDR1 SEHNR and CDR2 FQNEAQ (reference sequence). The CDR3 loop reads CASSLGGRFSGNTIYF. The CDR3 region has the DNA TGTGCCAGCAGCTTAGGGGGGCGTTTCTCTGGAAACACCATATATTTT.

The genes are TRBV5-4 and TRBJ2-3; D remains unclear. The germline V gene has CDR1 SGHNT and CDR2 YYREEE (reference sequence). This CDR3 has 12 residues. With 0 bases removed from V and 9 bases from J, the gap between germline ends came to 8 bases. The DNA of the CDR3 is TGTGCCAGCAGCTTGGATGGGATCACGCAGTATTTT. It specifies CASSLDGITQYF.

This clone was observed once. The rearrangement uses TRBV19 and TRBJ1-5; D ambiguous. The CDR3 contains 16 residues. The germline CDR1 and CDR2 sequences are LNHDA and SQIVND (reference sequence). V shed 4 bases and J shed 2 bases, with 15 bases lying between them. The DNA for the CDR3 is TGTGCCAGTAGTAAGAGGAAGTCGGAAGGCAATCAGCCCCAGCATTTT. Its protein is CASSKRKSEGNQPQHF.

The rearrangement links TRBV7-8 to TRBJ2-1; no clear D. Germline V CDR1 and CDR2: SGHVS, FQNEAQ. The V and J ends lost 5 bases and 5 bases respectively, with 7 bases between them. This CDR3 region has 12 residues. CDR3 region: CASSQRDNEQFF. DNA of the CDR3: TGTGCCAGCAGCCAAAGGGACAATGAGCAGTTCTTC.

The rearrangement joins TRBV5-1 to TRBJ2-3; 16 bases match TRBD2. V was pared by 4 bases and J by 3 bases, with 5 bases of the junction left unmatched. Germline CDR1 and CDR2: SGHRS and YFSETQ. The CDR3 runs 17 residues. Here the CDR3 DNA reads TGCGCCAGCAGCACCGGGACTAGCGGGGGGGCGACAGATACGCAGTATTTT. This encodes CASSTGTSGGATDTQYF.

The gene calls are TRBV19 and TRBJ1-3, with 7 bases aligning to TRBD1. The CDR3 covers 16 residues. Trimming at V came to 5 bases and at J to 0 bases, leaving 7 bases not matched to a gene. Germline V gene data show CDR1 as LNHDA and CDR2 as SQIVND (reference sequence). CDR3 loop: CASSRGQAISGNTIYF. The CDR3 DNA follows: TGTGCCAGTAGTCGCGGACAGGCTATCTCTGGAAACACCATATATTTT.

This CDR3 is CASSPGAGETQYF. The CDR3 DNA reads as TGTGCCAGCAGCCCAGGGGCTGGGGAGACCCAGTACTTC. The V call is TRBV7-8, the J call TRBJ2-5, with TRBD1 as a possible D gene (6 bases). This CDR3 is 13 amino acids long. V gave up 5 bases and J gave up 5 bases, with 12 bases separating them. The germline gives CDR1 SGHVS, CDR2 FQNEAQ.

This chain connects TRBV19 to TRBJ2-5; 8 bases match TRBD2. Unmatched junction bases numbered 8, after V lost 4 bases and J lost 4 bases. The CDR3 runs to 15 residues. Germline CDR1 and CDR2: LNHDA and SQIVND (reference sequence). The DNA of the CDR3 is TGTGCCAGTAGTACTTCCGGGAGGGCCCCAGAGACCCAGTACTTC. It yields the protein CASSTSGRAPETQYF.

The chain links TRBV10-2 to TRBJ1-5; possibly TRBD1 for D (5 bases). The CDR3 extends over 16 amino acids. With 1 base removed from V and 1 base from J, the gap between germline ends came to 11 bases. CDR1 and CDR2 (germline): WSHSY, SAAADI. This CDR3 is CASSEWRGVSNQPQHF. The CDR3 DNA is TGCGCCAGCAGTGAGTGGCGGGGGGTCAGCAATCAGCCCCAGCATTTT.

This chain links TRBV30 with TRBJ2-3; TRBD2 matches 8 bases. With 1 base clipped from V and 6 bases from J, the junction kept 9 bases outside the gene matches. Per germline, CDR1 GTSNPN and CDR2 SVGIG (reference sequence). The CDR3 sequence is 15 residues long. CDR3 amino acids: CAWSEGTSGWDTQYF. In DNA, the CDR3 is TGTGCCTGGAGTGAAGGGACTAGTGGCTGGGATACGCAGTATTTT.

The rearrangement links TRBV5-8 to TRBJ1-5; maybe TRBD1 (5 bases). V lost 9 bases, J lost 4 bases, and 8 bases lay in between. The CDR3 extends over 11 amino acids. Germline lookup yields CDR1 SGHTS and CDR2 YDEGEE. The CDR3 DNA reads TGTGCCACCGGGGGGAATCAGCCCCAGCATTTT. Protein sequence: CATGGNQPQHF.

The J gene is TRBJ2-2, the V gene TRBV7-3, with 9 bases matching TRBD2. The CDR3 extends over 15 amino acids. Losses at the gene ends were 3 bases for V and 3 bases for J; bases not matched to a gene: 2. Germline V lookup: CDR1 SGHTA, CDR2 FQGTGA. CDR3 region: CASSLSSGDTGELFF. The CDR3 bases are TGTGCCAGCAGCTTGTCTAGCGGGGACACCGGGGAGCTGTTTTTT.

The chain uses TRBV2 and TRBJ1-2; D unclear. The CDR3 covers 13 residues. Per the germline V gene, CDR1 is SNHLY and CDR2 is FYNNEI. With 4 bases removed from V and 1 base from J, the gap between germline ends came to 7 bases. The CDR3 DNA follows: TGTGCCAGCAGTGGCACAGTTAACTATGGCTACACCTTC. As protein: CASSGTVNYGYTF.

As DNA, the CDR3 is TGTGCCAGTAGTATAAGGAGGGAGGGTCAGCCCCAGCATTTT. Translating gives CASSIRREGQPQHF. V gene TRBV19 combines with J gene TRBJ1-5; D uncertain. Trimming removed 2 bases at V and 6 bases at J, with 11 bases between. The CDR3 consists of 14 residues. Germline V CDR1 and CDR2: LNHDA, SQIVND (reference sequence). The whole variable domain, filled in from reference TRBV19 and TRBJ1-5, reads DGGITQSPKYLFRKEGQNVTLSCEQNLNHDAMYWYRQDPGQGLRLIYYSQIVNDFQKGDIAEGYSVSREKKESFPLTVTSAQKNPTAFYLCASSIRREGQPQHFGDGTRLSIL.

This clone has just a few counts. The chain is built from TRBV2 and TRBJ1-5; unclear D gene. This CDR3 contains 13 residues. With 6 bases removed from V and 6 bases from J, the gap between germline ends came to 12 bases. Germline V gene data show CDR1 as SNHLY and CDR2 as FYNNEI. The CDR3 nucleotides are TGTGCCAGCAGCCCCCTGCGTGGTCAGCCCCAGCATTTT. As protein: CASSPLRGQPQHF.

V and J are TRBV5-1 and TRBJ2-7, with D tentatively TRBD2 (5 bases). From germline, CDR1 is SGHRS and CDR2 YFSETQ. The CDR3 sequence is 15 residues long. V lost 0 bases, J lost 2 bases, and 12 bases lay in between. This CDR3 is CASSLAAGSPYEQYF. Written as DNA, the CDR3 is TGCGCCAGCAGCTTGGCGGCGGGCTCCCCCTACGAGCAGTACTTC. Combining the CDR3 with reference TRBV5-1 and TRBJ2-7 gives the whole variable domain KAGVTQTPRYLIKTRGQQVTLSCSPISGHRSVSWYQQTPGQGLQFLFEYFSETQRNKGNFPGRFSGRQFSNSRSEMNVSTLELGDSALYLCASSLAAGSPYEQYFGPGTRLTVT.

The chain couples TRBV27 to TRBJ2-5; D call uncertain. The CDR3 runs to 18 residues. V lost 3 bases and J lost 2, with 22 bases in between. Germline CDR1 and CDR2: MNHEY and SMNVEV (reference sequence). The CDR3 protein is CASSLRPTAGFPQETQYF. The CDR3 bases are TGTGCCAGCAGTTTGAGGCCGACGGCAGGCTTCCCTCAAGAGACCCAGTACTTC.